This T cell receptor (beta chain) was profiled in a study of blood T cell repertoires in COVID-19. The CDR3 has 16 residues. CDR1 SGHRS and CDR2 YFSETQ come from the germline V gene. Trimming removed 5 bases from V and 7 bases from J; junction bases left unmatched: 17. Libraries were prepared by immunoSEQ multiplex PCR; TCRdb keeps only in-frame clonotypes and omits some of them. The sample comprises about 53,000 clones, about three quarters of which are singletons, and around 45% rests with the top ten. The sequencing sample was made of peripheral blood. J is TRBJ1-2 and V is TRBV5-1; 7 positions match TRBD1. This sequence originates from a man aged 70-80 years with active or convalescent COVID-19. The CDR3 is CASRVPGDSSWGGYTF. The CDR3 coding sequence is TGCGCCAGCAGAGTTCCTGGGGACAGCTCGTGGGGTGGCTACACCTTC.